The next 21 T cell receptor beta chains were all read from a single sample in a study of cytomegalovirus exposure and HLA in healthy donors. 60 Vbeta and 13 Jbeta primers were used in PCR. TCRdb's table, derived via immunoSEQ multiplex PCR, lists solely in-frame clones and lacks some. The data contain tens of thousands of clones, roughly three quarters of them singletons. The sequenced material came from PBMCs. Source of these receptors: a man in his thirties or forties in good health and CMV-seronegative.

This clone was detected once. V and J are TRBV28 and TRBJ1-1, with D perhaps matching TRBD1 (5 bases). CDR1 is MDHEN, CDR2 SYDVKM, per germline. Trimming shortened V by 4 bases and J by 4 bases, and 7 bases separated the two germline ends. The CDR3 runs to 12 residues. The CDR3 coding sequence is TGTGCCAGCAGTTGGGGCAGCACTGAAGCTTTCTTT. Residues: CASSWGSTEAFF.

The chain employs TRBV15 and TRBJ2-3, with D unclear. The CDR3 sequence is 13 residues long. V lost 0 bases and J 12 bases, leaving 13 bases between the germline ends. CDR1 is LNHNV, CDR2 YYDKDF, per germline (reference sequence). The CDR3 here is CATSRDGQESQYF. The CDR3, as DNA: TGTGCCACCAGCAGAGATGGTCAGGAATCACAGTATTTT.

This chain's CDR3 is CASSLGLSSYEQYF. CDR3 DNA: TGTGCCAGCAGCTTGGGACTTTCATCCTACGAGCAGTACTTC. The V and J genes are TRBV7-2 and TRBJ2-5; perhaps TRBD2 as D (6 bases). Gene TRBJ2-7 matches the end of the DNA better, so the J call may be wrong. Germline CDR1 is SGHTA and CDR2 is FQGNSA. This CDR3 region has 14 residues.

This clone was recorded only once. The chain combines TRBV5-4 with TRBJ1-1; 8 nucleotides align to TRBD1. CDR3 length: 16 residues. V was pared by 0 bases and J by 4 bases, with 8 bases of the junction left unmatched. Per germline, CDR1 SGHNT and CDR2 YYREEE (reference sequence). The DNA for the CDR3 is TGTGCCAGCAGCTTGGCCCCCGGACAGGGAGTCACTGAAGCTTTCTTT. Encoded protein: CASSLAPGQGVTEAFF.

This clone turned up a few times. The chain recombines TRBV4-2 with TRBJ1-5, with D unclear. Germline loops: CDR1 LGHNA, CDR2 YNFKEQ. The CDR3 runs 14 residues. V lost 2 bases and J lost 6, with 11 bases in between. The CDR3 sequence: CASSQSGEVQPQHF. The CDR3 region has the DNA TGTGCCAGCAGCCAATCCGGAGAGGTTCAGCCCCAGCATTTT.

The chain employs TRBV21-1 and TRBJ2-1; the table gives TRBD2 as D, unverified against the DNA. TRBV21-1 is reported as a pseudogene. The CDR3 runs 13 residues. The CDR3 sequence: CASAGPIYNEQFF. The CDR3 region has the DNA TGTGCCAGTGCGGGGCCCATCTACAATGAGCAGTTCTTC.

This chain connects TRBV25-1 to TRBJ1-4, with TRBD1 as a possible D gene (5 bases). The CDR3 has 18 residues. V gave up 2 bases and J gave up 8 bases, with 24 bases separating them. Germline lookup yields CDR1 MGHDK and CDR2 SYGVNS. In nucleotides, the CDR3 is TGTGCCAGCAGTGAACGAAGGGCAGGGTTGGTGATTCGGGAAAAACTGTTTTTT. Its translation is CASSERRAGLVIREKLFF.

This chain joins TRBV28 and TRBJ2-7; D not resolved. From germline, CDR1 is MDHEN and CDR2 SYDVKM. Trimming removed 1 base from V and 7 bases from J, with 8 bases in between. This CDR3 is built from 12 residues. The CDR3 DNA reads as TGTGCCAGCAGTTTATATAACGGGGAGCAGTACTTC. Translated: CASSLYNGEQYF.

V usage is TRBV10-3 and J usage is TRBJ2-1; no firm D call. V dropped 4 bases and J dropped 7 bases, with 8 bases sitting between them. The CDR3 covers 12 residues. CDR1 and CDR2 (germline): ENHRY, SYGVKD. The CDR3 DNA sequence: TGTGCCATCAGTGTGAACACGAATGAGCAGTTCTTC. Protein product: CAISVNTNEQFF.

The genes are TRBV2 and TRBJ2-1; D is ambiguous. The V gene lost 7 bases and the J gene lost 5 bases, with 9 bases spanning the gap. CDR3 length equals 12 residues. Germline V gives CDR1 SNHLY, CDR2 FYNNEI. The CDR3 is CASTPDNNEQFF. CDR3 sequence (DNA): TGTGCCAGCACCCCCGACAACAATGAGCAGTTCTTC.

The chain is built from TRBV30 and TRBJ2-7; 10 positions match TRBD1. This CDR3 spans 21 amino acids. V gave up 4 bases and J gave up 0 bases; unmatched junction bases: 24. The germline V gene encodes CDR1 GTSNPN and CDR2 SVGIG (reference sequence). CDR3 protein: CAWIAGTGVRRSGISSYEQYF. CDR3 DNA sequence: TGTGCCTGGATCGCCGGGACAGGGGTAAGGAGGAGCGGGATCAGCTCCTACGAGCAGTACTTC.

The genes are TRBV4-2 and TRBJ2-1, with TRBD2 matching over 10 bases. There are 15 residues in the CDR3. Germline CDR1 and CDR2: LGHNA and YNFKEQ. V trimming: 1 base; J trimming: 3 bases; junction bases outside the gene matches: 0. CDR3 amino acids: CASSQASGGYNEQFF. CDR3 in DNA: TGTGCCAGCAGCCAAGCTAGCGGGGGCTACAATGAGCAGTTCTTC.

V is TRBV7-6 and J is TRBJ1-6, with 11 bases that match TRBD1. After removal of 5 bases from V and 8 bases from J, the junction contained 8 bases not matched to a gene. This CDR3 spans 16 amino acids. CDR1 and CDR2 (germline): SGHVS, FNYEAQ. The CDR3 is CASSARTGGDYSPLHF. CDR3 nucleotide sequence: TGTGCCAGCAGCGCCCGGACAGGGGGCGATTATTCACCCCTCCACTTT.

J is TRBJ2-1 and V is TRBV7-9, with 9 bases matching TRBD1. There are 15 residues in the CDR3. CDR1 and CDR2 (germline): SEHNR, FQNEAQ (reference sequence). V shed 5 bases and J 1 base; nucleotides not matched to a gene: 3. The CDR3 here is CASSAGTGSYNEQFF. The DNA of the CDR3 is TGTGCCAGCAGCGCCGGGACAGGGTCCTACAATGAGCAGTTCTTC.

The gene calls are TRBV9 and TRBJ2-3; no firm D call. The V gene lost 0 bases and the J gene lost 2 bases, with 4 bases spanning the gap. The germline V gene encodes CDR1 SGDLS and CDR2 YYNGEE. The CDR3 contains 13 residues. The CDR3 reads CASSVDNTDTQYF. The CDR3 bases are TGTGCCAGCAGCGTAGACAACACAGATACGCAGTATTTT.

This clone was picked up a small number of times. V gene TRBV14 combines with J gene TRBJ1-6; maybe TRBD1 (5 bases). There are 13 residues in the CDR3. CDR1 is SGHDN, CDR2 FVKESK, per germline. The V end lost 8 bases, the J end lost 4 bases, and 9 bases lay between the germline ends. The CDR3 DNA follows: TGTGCCAGCGGGGCCAGGTATAATTCACCCCTCCACTTT. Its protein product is CASGARYNSPLHF. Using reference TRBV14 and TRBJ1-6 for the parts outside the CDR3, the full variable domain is EAGVTQFPSHSVIEKGQTVTLRCDPISGHDNLYWYRRVMGKEIKFLLHFVKESKQDESGMPNNRFLAERTGGTYSTLKVQPAELEDSGVYFCASGARYNSPLHFGNGTRLTVT.

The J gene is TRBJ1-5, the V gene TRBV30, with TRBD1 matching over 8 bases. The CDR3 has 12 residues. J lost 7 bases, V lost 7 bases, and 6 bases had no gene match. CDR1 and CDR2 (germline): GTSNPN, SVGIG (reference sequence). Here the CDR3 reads CAFGQGGQPQHF. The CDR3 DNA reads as TGTGCCTTTGGACAGGGTGGGCAGCCCCAGCATTTT.

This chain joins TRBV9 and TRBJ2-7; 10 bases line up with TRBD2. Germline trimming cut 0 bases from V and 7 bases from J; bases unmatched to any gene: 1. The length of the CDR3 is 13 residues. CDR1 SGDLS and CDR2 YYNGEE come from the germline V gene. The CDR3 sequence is CASSVGGLAEQYF. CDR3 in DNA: TGTGCCAGCAGCGTAGGGGGACTAGCGGAGCAGTACTTC. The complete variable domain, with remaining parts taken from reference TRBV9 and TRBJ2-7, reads DSGVTQTPKHLITATGQRVTLRCSPRSGDLSVYWYQQSLDQGLQFLIQYYNGEERAKGNILERFSAQQFPDLHSELNLSSLELGDSALYFCASSVGGLAEQYFGPGTRLTVT.

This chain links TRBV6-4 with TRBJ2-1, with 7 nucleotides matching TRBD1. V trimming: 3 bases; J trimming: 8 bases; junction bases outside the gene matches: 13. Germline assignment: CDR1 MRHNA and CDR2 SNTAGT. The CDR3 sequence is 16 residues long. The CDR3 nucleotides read TGTGCCAGCAGTGAGCTCACAGGGGCCCTCCCCCATGAGCAGTTCTTC. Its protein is CASSELTGALPHEQFF.

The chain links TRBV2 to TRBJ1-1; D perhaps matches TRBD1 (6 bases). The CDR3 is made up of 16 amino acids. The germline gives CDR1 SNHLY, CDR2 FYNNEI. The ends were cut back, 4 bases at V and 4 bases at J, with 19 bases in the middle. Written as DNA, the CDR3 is TGTGCCAGCAGTGGCGGGACAAACGCGGGGGTCACTGAAGCTTTCTTT. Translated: CASSGGTNAGVTEAFF.

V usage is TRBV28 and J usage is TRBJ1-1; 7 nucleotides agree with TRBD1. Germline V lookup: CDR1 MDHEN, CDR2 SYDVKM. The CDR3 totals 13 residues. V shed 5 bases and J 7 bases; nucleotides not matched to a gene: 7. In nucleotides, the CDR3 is TGTGCCAGCAGTACCGACAGGGAATTTGAAGCTTTCTTT. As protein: CASSTDREFEAFF.